These T cell receptor beta chains were read from a single sample in a study of regulatory T cells in long-lasting Graves disease. One entry per CDR3 protein results from TCRdb running MiXCR on the multiplex PCR reads. The table has 500,000 to 700,000 distinct CDR3 sequences, about 32% seen once. The source was peripheral blood mononuclear cells (PBMCs), collected when the disease was refractory, from a patient treated with antithyroid drugs. These receptors all come from a female donor with Graves disease. CDR3s include the opening cysteine and the closing phenylalanine or tryptophan. A D gene is named only where the DNA matches it firmly. Clone sizes are given selectively: once, few, many, or a class where the clone is expanded.

J gene: TRBJ2-1; V gene: TRBV2; clone size: few; D gene: NA; CDR3 protein: CASTSDRREGQFF; CDR3 DNA: TGTGCCAGCACTTCGGACCGCCGCGAGGGGCAGTTCTTC
J gene: TRBJ2-1; V gene: TRBV7-3; clone size: NA; D gene: TRBD2; CDR3 protein: CASSLYTGGPGNEQFF; CDR3 DNA: TGTGCCAGCAGCTTATATACGGGAGGGCCGGGAAATGAGCAGTTCTTC
J gene: TRBJ1-3; V gene: TRBV3-1; clone size: NA; D gene: TRBD1; CDR3 protein: CASSQVGDRASDSGNTIYF; CDR3 DNA: TGTGCCAGCAGCCAAGTTGGGGACAGGGCTTCAGACTCTGGAAACACCATATATTTT
J gene: TRBJ1-2; V gene: TRBV11-1; clone size: many; D gene: TRBD1; CDR3 protein: CASSPGDRAGYTF; CDR3 DNA: TGTGCCAGCAGCCCAGGGGACAGGGCTGGCTACACCTTC
J gene: TRBJ2-5; V gene: TRBV10-3; clone size: NA; D gene: NA; CDR3 protein: CATGTTQETQYF; CDR3 DNA: TGTGCCACCGGGACGACCCAAGAGACCCAGTACTTC
J gene: TRBJ1-2; V gene: TRBV5-1; clone size: NA; D gene: NA; CDR3 protein: CASSAHQGNYGYTF; CDR3 DNA: TGCGCCAGCAGCGCCCACCAGGGCAACTATGGCTACACCTTC
J gene: TRBJ2-1; V gene: TRBV5-1; clone size: NA; D gene: TRBD2; CDR3 protein: CASSFGLAGGAPHNEQFF; CDR3 DNA: TGTGCCAGCAGCTTCGGACTAGCGGGAGGGGCCCCCCACAATGAGCAGTTCTTC
J gene: TRBJ1-6; V gene: TRBV11-2; clone size: few; D gene: TRBD1; CDR3 protein: CASSPRQGSYNSPLHF; CDR3 DNA: TGTGCCAGCAGCCCTCGACAGGGCTCCTATAATTCACCCCTCCACTTT
J gene: TRBJ2-5; V gene: TRBV30; clone size: few; D gene: NA; CDR3 protein: CAWRAGNGETQYF; CDR3 DNA: TGTGCCTGGAGGGCGGGCAACGGAGAGACCCAGTACTTC
J gene: TRBJ1-6; V gene: TRBV7-9; clone size: NA; D gene: NA; CDR3 protein: CASSLSYYNSPLHF; CDR3 DNA: TGTGCCAGCAGCTTATCCTACTATAATTCACCCCTCCACTTT
J gene: TRBJ1-1; V gene: TRBV19; clone size: few; D gene: NA; CDR3 protein: CASSAGGPGLNTEAFF; CDR3 DNA: TGTGCCAGTAGTGCCGGCGGTCCGGGTCTGAACACTGAAGCTTTCTTT
J gene: TRBJ1-1; V gene: TRBV5-1; clone size: NA; D gene: TRBD1; CDR3 protein: CASSLGGQGAMNTEAFF; CDR3 DNA: TGCGCCAGCAGCTTGGGAGGTCAGGGGGCGATGAACACTGAAGCTTTCTTT
J gene: TRBJ2-2; V gene: TRBV7-3; clone size: many; D gene: NA; CDR3 protein: CASRSYSSGELFF; CDR3 DNA: TGTGCCAGCAGATCTTATAGCTCCGGGGAGCTGTTTTTT
J gene: TRBJ1-1; V gene: TRBV15; clone size: NA; D gene: NA; CDR3 protein: CATSRGLSTEAFF; CDR3 DNA: TGTGCCACCAGCAGAGGGTTGAGCACTGAAGCTTTCTTT
J gene: TRBJ1-1; V gene: TRBV5-1; clone size: NA; D gene: NA; CDR3 protein: CASSLGGGRGEAFF; CDR3 DNA: TGCGCCAGCAGCCTGGGCGGGGGGCGAGGAGAAGCTTTCTTT
J gene: TRBJ2-5; V gene: TRBV7-9; clone size: few; D gene: TRBD2; CDR3 protein: CASSFIAGGRETQYF; CDR3 DNA: TGTGCCAGCAGCTTCATAGCGGGTGGACGAGAGACCCAGTACTTC
J gene: TRBJ1-6; V gene: TRBV12-3/TRBV12-4; clone size: NA; D gene: NA; CDR3 protein: CASSLKLGNSPLHF; CDR3 DNA: TGTGCCAGCAGTTTAAAGTTGGGGAATTCACCCCTCCACTTT
J gene: TRBJ1-4; V gene: TRBV2; clone size: NA; D gene: TRBD1; CDR3 protein: CASRGTGLEKLFF; CDR3 DNA: TGTGCCAGCAGGGGGACAGGTCTTGAAAAACTGTTTTTT